The next 14 T cell receptor beta chains were all read from a single sample in a study of blood T cell repertoires in COVID-19. The table came from immunoSEQ multiplex PCR; TCRdb's copy has only in-frame clones and leaves some out. The sample lists 250,000 to 400,000 clones, 89% seen once, with approximately 4.7% in the top ten. Sequencing input: PBMCs or T cells enriched from blood (not recorded which). All receptors come from a man aged 55 to 70 who had recovered from COVID-19.

A few counts support this clone. J is TRBJ2-2 and V is TRBV18, with 9 bases aligning to TRBD1. The CDR3 totals 16 residues. The V gene's germline CDR1 is KGHSH and CDR2 LQKENI. Trimming at V came to 3 bases and at J to 6 bases, leaving 8 bases not matched to a gene. CDR3 bases: TGTGCCAGCTCACCCGGACAGGGGATTACATCCGGGGAGCTGTTTTTT. Translating it yields CASSPGQGITSGELFF.

The CDR3, as DNA: TGTGCCACCAGGGCCGGACAGGCCCGCATTACGCAGTATTTT. Translating gives CATRAGQARITQYF. This rearrangement joins TRBV24-1 to TRBJ2-3; 7 bases map to TRBD1. The junction had 11 bases not matched to a gene; V was cut back by 7 bases and J by 8 bases. Germline V gene data show CDR1 as KGHDR and CDR2 as SFDVKD. The CDR3 totals 14 residues.

The rearrangement links TRBV29-1 to TRBJ1-1; D is undetermined. Per germline, CDR1 SQVTM and CDR2 ANQGSEA. The V and J ends lost 4 bases and 4 bases respectively, with 13 bases between them. This CDR3 is built from 13 residues. The CDR3 DNA reads TGCAGCGTTGGAAACCAGAGGGTCACTGAAGCTTTCTTT. Amino acids: CSVGNQRVTEAFF.

A few counts support this clone. The chain is built from TRBV27 and TRBJ1-2; 9 bases align to TRBD1. Germline V lookup: CDR1 MNHEY, CDR2 SMNVEV (reference sequence). The trim removed 6 bases at V and 8 bases at J, leaving 10 bases unmatched. The CDR3 runs to 14 residues. The CDR3 sequence is CASRGGQGRDGYTF. As DNA, the CDR3 is TGTGCCAGCAGGGGAGGACAGGGGCGCGACGGCTACACCTTC.

The chain is built from TRBV7-9 and TRBJ2-7; 11 bases fit TRBD1. Germline V CDR1 and CDR2: SEHNR, FQNEAQ (reference sequence). J was trimmed by 3 bases and V by 1 base; bases with no gene match: 2. There are 15 residues in the CDR3. The CDR3 loop is CASSLGTGGDYEQYF. The CDR3, as DNA: TGTGCCAGCAGCTTAGGGACAGGGGGCGACTACGAGCAGTACTTC.

This rearrangement joins TRBV3-1 (or the pseudogene TRBV3-2) to TRBJ2-5; perhaps TRBD1 as D (5 bases). There are 16 residues in the CDR3. The V and J ends lost 0 bases and 4 bases respectively, with 15 bases between them. Germline values: CDR1 LGHDT, CDR2 YNNKEL (reference sequence). CDR3 region: CASSQDRIRVGETQYF. CDR3 in DNA: TGTGCCAGCAGCCAAGATCGGATCAGGGTGGGAGAGACCCAGTACTTC.

The chain uses TRBV5-1 and TRBJ2-7, with 9 bases lining up with TRBD2. V gave up 0 bases and J gave up 2 bases; unmatched junction bases: 9. CDR3 length: 17 amino acids. Germline assignment: CDR1 SGHRS and CDR2 YFSETQ. CDR3 sequence: CASSLAISGGFPYEQYF. CDR3 DNA: TGCGCCAGCAGCTTGGCCATTAGCGGGGGATTCCCCTACGAGCAGTACTTC.

The chain is built from TRBV11-3 and TRBJ2-1, with D perhaps matching TRBD1 (6 bases). The CDR3 spans 16 residues. Trimming stripped 1 base from V and 0 bases from J, with 10 bases between. Looked up from germline, CDR1 is SGHNT and CDR2 is YENEEA. CDR3 loop: CASSLGGGSSYNEQFF. The DNA for the CDR3 is TGTGCCAGCAGCTTAGGAGGGGGAAGCTCCTACAATGAGCAGTTCTTC.

The sample holds one count of this clone. The chain joins TRBV20-1 to TRBJ2-2; D is perhaps TRBD1 (5 bases). Germline assignment: CDR1 DFQATT and CDR2 SNEGSKA (reference sequence). The CDR3 loop spans 13 amino acids. V dropped 3 bases and J dropped 5 bases, with 10 bases sitting between them. The CDR3 bases are TGCAGTGCTAGTGTCAGGGCGACCGGGGAGCTGTTTTTT. This codes for CSASVRATGELFF.

The chain uses TRBV24-1 and TRBJ2-2, with 7 bases lining up with TRBD2. This CDR3 contains 16 residues. Germline V CDR1 and CDR2: KGHDR, SFDVKD. V shed 4 bases, J shed 8 bases, and the junction held 12 bases outside the gene matches. The CDR3 loop is CATSDSSGLTPGELFF. The CDR3 bases are TGTGCCACCAGTGACTCGTCGGGACTAACACCGGGGGAGCTGTTTTTT.

The count of this clone is one. Here the CDR3 DNA reads TGTGCCAGCAGCATCACCCCCGGGACAGGGCTGAACACTGAAGCTTTCTTT. Protein sequence: CASSITPGTGLNTEAFF. This chain connects TRBV7-9 to TRBJ1-1; 9 nucleotides match TRBD1. Looked up from germline, CDR1 is SEHNR and CDR2 is FQNEAQ (reference sequence). Trimming took 5 bases from V and 0 from J; bases not matched to a gene: 10. The CDR3 runs 17 residues.

The gene calls are TRBV2 and TRBJ1-1; TRBD1 matches 8 bases. Looked up from germline, CDR1 is SNHLY and CDR2 is FYNNEI. The CDR3 is 14 amino acids. V shed 4 bases and J 7 bases; nucleotides not matched to a gene: 8. DNA for the CDR3: TGTGCCAGCAGTGGGGACAGGCGAAACCTTGAAGCTTTCTTT. Its translation is CASSGDRRNLEAFF.

The V call is TRBV2, the J call TRBJ2-7; a weak D match, TRBD2 (6 bases). The CDR3 consists of 14 residues. Trimming stripped 1 base from V and 3 bases from J, with 10 bases between. Germline values: CDR1 SNHLY, CDR2 FYNNEI. The CDR3 loop is CASSEGPAGYEQYF. CDR3 sequence (DNA): TGTGCCAGCAGTGAAGGACCAGCGGGCTACGAGCAGTACTTC.

The rearrangement joins TRBV5-5 to TRBJ2-7; 9 nucleotides match TRBD2. With 4 bases clipped from V and 2 bases from J, the junction kept 7 bases outside the gene matches. CDR1 is SGHKS and CDR2 is YYEKEE in the germline V gene (reference sequence). The CDR3 sequence is 15 residues long. As DNA, the CDR3 is TGTGCCAGCAGCCTAGCGGGGAACCTTGCCTACGAGCAGTACTTC. This codes for CASSLAGNLAYEQYF.